Presented here are 27 T cell receptor beta chains from one specimen sequenced in a study of CD8 T cells in Susac syndrome. An amount of RNA that ranged from about 0.45 to 1 ug was reverse transcribed with random hexamers. TCRdb used MiXCR to reprocess the immunoSEQ multiplex PCR reads, holding one entry per CDR3 protein. The data show 150,000 to 250,000 distinct CDR3 sequences, roughly 95% seen once. The sequenced material came from CD4+ T cells from PBMCs. The receptors shown here come from a human donor with multiple sclerosis.

The chain couples TRBV9 to TRBJ2-2; D is unresolved. The V end was cut by 0 bases, the J end by 2 bases, with 8 bases between. This CDR3 is 15 amino acids long. Germline assignment: CDR1 SGDLS and CDR2 YYNGEE. The DNA for the CDR3 is TGTGCCAGCAGCGTAGGTGGAACCAACACCGGGGAGCTGTTTTTT. Translated, it gives CASSVGGTNTGELFF.

V gene TRBV20-1 combines with J gene TRBJ2-2; TRBD2 might be the D (6 bases). Germline CDR1 DFQATT, CDR2 SNEGSKA (reference sequence). CDR3 length: 14 residues. V was pared by 6 bases and J by 4 bases, with 15 bases between. The CDR3, as DNA: TGCAGTGCAGTACCACTAGCCCTCACCGGGGAGCTGTTTTTT. Encoded protein: CSAVPLALTGELFF.

This chain joins TRBV20-1 and TRBJ1-1, with D perhaps matching TRBD1 (5 bases). Germline V gene lookup returns CDR1 DFQATT and CDR2 SNEGSKA (reference sequence). Trimming shortened V by 0 bases and J by 3 bases, and 11 bases separated the two germline ends. The CDR3 spans 14 residues. CDR3 nucleotide sequence: TGCAGTGCTAGAGAAGGCAGAGGGGACACTGAAGCTTTCTTT. This translates into CSAREGRGDTEAFF.

The rearrangement links TRBV12-5 to TRBJ2-3; the D gene could be TRBD1 or TRBD2 (5 bases each). Per germline, CDR1 LGHNT and CDR2 FRNRAP. Deletions cut 10 bases from V and 4 bases from J, with 9 bases between. CDR3 length equals 11 residues. In DNA form, the CDR3 reads TGTGCTACCGGGGCCGCAGATACGCAGTATTTT. Encoded protein: CATGAADTQYF.

The chain couples TRBV6-1 to TRBJ1-6, with unresolved D. The CDR3 is made up of 16 amino acids. Per the germline V gene, CDR1 is MNHNS and CDR2 is SASEGT. Trimming left V 9 bases short and J 3 bases short, with 18 bases between. The CDR3 spells CASHPLRSFYNSPLHF. The CDR3 DNA is TGTGCCAGTCATCCCCTCAGGTCTTTCTATAATTCACCCCTCCACTTT.

This clonotype was picked up a small number of times. The CDR3 DNA reads as TGTGCCAGCAGCCAGACAGGGCAGACTGAAGCTTTCTTT. This encodes CASSQTGQTEAFF. The genes are TRBV3-1 and TRBJ1-1; 7 bases map to TRBD1. Germline CDR1 reads LGHDT; CDR2 reads YNNKEL (reference sequence). Germline trimming cut 3 bases from V and 5 bases from J; bases unmatched to any gene: 3. The length of the CDR3 is 13 residues. Complete variable domain (other parts from reference TRBV3-1 and TRBJ1-1): DTAVSQTPKYLVTQMGNDKSIKCEQNLGHDTMYWYKQDSKKFLKIMFSYNNKELIINETVPNRFSPKSPDKAHLNLHINSLELGDSAVYFCASSQTGQTEAFFGQGTRLTVV.

CDR3 protein: CASSLPAGTYGYTF. The CDR3 DNA follows: TGTGCCAGCAGCCTCCCGGCAGGGACCTATGGCTACACCTTC. V usage is TRBV5-4 and J usage is TRBJ1-2, with D tentatively TRBD1 (5 bases). The CDR3 runs 14 residues. CDR1 and CDR2 from the germline V gene are SGHNT and YYREEE (reference sequence). The V gene lost 4 bases and the J gene lost 4 bases, with 14 bases spanning the gap.

The chain links TRBV5-1 to TRBJ1-1; perhaps TRBD1 as D (6 bases). CDR1 is SGHRS, CDR2 YFSETQ, per germline. V was shortened by 5 bases and J by 7 bases, with 12 bases between the two germline ends. The CDR3 has 12 residues. The CDR3 coding sequence is TGCGCCAGCAGATCCCCGGACAGTGAAGCTTTCTTT. It specifies CASRSPDSEAFF.

J is TRBJ2-1 and V is TRBV3-1; D call uncertain. Germline V gene sequence: CDR1 LGHDT, CDR2 YNNKEL (reference sequence). The V end lost 1 base, the J end lost 0 bases, and 7 bases lay between the germline ends. The CDR3 has 15 residues. CDR3 sequence reads: CASSQVTSSYNEQFF. The CDR3 nucleotides read TGTGCCAGCAGCCAAGTGACAAGCTCCTACAATGAGCAGTTCTTC.

The chain recombines TRBV12-3 or TRBV12-4 with TRBJ1-4, with 7 bases aligning to TRBD1. The ends lost 8 bases at V and 3 bases at J; junction bases unmatched: 9. The CDR3 is 15 amino acids. The CDR3 DNA reads as TGTGCCAGCGCCTTGTTACAGGGGCCTAATGAAAAACTGTTTTTT. The encoded protein is CASALLQGPNEKLFF.

This sequence joins TRBV29-1 and TRBJ2-7; 9 bases agree with TRBD1. Trimming cost V 6 bases and J 7 bases; bases outside gene matches: 7. The V gene's germline CDR1 is SQVTM and CDR2 ANQGSEA. CDR3 length: 12 amino acids. CDR3 protein: CSVGQGLREQYF. The DNA of the CDR3 is TGCAGCGTGGGACAGGGCCTTAGAGAGCAGTACTTC.

The V call is TRBV29-1, the J call TRBJ1-1; the D is unclear. Germline V gene sequence: CDR1 SQVTM, CDR2 ANQGSEA. The CDR3 is 14 residues long. V lost 7 bases, J lost 3 bases, and 18 bases lay in between. CDR3 sequence reads: CSALPDLLDTEAFF. Here the CDR3 DNA reads TGCAGCGCCTTGCCGGACCTCTTGGACACTGAAGCTTTCTTT. The full variable domain, its missing parts supplied by reference TRBV29-1 and TRBJ1-1, is SAVISQKPSRDICQRGTSLTIQCQVDSQVTMMFWYRQQPGQSLTLIATANQGSEATYESGFVIDKFPISRPNLTFSTLTVSNMSPEDSSIYLCSALPDLLDTEAFFGQGTRLTVV.

This rearrangement joins TRBV24-1 to TRBJ2-5, with 7 bases lining up with TRBD1. The germline CDR1 and CDR2 sequences are KGHDR and SFDVKD. The CDR3 consists of 15 residues. After removal of 4 bases from V and 2 bases from J, the junction contained 6 bases not matched to a gene. The DNA for the CDR3 is TGTGCCACCAGTGACCACAGGGGTGGGCAAGAGACCCAGTACTTC. Protein product: CATSDHRGGQETQYF.

The CDR3 loop reads CASSRGTAEGSPLHF. The CDR3 coding sequence is TGCGCCAGCAGCCGAGGGACTGCTGAAGGTTCACCCCTCCACTTT. This sequence joins TRBV5-1 and TRBJ1-6; tentatively, D is TRBD1 (5 bases). CDR1 SGHRS and CDR2 YFSETQ come from the germline V gene. V was trimmed by 4 bases and J by 9 bases, leaving 17 bases between them. The CDR3 covers 15 residues.

CDR3 nucleotide sequence: TGTGCCTGGAGTACCCCACGCGTGCGGGGGGGCCACTACGAGCAGTACTTC. It specifies CAWSTPRVRGGHYEQYF. The chain carries TRBV30 and TRBJ2-7; TRBD2 aligns across 9 bases. Germline trimming cut 2 bases from V and 3 bases from J; bases unmatched to any gene: 14. The CDR3 runs 17 residues. Germline V CDR1 and CDR2: GTSNPN, SVGIG (reference sequence).

The chain has TRBV27 and TRBJ2-7, with D tentatively TRBD1 (7 bases). This CDR3 contains 13 residues. Germline CDR1 reads MNHEY; CDR2 reads SMNVEV (reference sequence). Trimming removed 7 bases from V and 6 bases from J, with 16 bases in between. The CDR3, as DNA: TGTGCCAGCACAACAGGGGAGGCCGCCGAGCAGTACTTC. It yields the protein CASTTGEAAEQYF.

The V call is TRBV20-1, the J call TRBJ1-5, with D uncertain. CDR3 size: 12 residues. Trimming took 0 bases from V and 6 from J, leaving 6 bases between them. Germline CDR1 and CDR2: DFQATT and SNEGSKA (reference sequence). The CDR3 region is CSARDGGQPQHF. The DNA for the CDR3 is TGCAGTGCTAGAGATGGTGGTCAGCCCCAGCATTTT.

V is TRBV7-2 and J is TRBJ2-5; TRBD2 is a possible D gene (5 bases). This CDR3 has 13 residues. V lost 1 base to trimming and J lost 6 bases, with 9 bases between them. The germline V gene has CDR1 SGHTA and CDR2 FQGNSA. As DNA, the CDR3 is TGTGCCAGCAGCTTAGGAAGGGAGCAGACCCAGTACTTC. Its translation: CASSLGREQTQYF.

This chain uses TRBV20-1 with TRBJ2-7, with D tentatively TRBD2 (7 bases). Germline assignment: CDR1 DFQATT and CDR2 SNEGSKA (reference sequence). The CDR3 has 13 residues. V was cut by 5 bases and J by 6 bases, with 17 bases left in between. The CDR3 sequence is CSAPLGGGGEQYF. In DNA, the CDR3 is TGCAGTGCTCCCCTGGGGGGGGGCGGCGAGCAGTACTTC.

The V call is TRBV4-1, the J call TRBJ2-1; 7 nucleotides agree with TRBD2. V shed 4 bases and J 3 bases; nucleotides not matched to a gene: 9. This CDR3 has 16 amino acids. Germline CDR1 MGHRA, CDR2 YSYEKL. CDR3: CASSPLRLADYNEQFF. The DNA for the CDR3 is TGCGCCAGCAGCCCCCTCAGACTAGCAGACTACAATGAGCAGTTCTTC.

The chain joins TRBV30 to TRBJ2-1; TRBD2 matches 14 bases. Germline CDR1 is GTSNPN and CDR2 is SVGIG (reference sequence). With 4 bases clipped from V and 0 bases from J, the junction kept 5 bases outside the gene matches. The CDR3 sequence is 17 residues long. The CDR3 DNA reads TGTGCCTGGAAGGGACTAGCGGGAGATAGCTCCTACAATGAGCAGTTCTTC. Residues: CAWKGLAGDSSYNEQFF. The full variable domain, rest sourced from reference TRBV30 and TRBJ2-1, is SQTIHQWPATLVQPVGSPLSLECTVEGTSNPNLYWYRQAAGRGLQLLFYSVGIGQISSEVPQNLSASRPQDRQFILSSKKLLLSDSGFYLCAWKGLAGDSSYNEQFFGPGTRLTVL.

The chain uses TRBV5-6 and TRBJ1-5, with D possibly matching TRBD1 (5 bases). Germline V gene data show CDR1 as SGHDT and CDR2 as YYEEEE. The CDR3 totals 15 residues. V lost 4 bases and J 0 bases, leaving 11 bases between the germline ends. The CDR3 here is CASSLGPHSNQPQHF. CDR3 DNA: TGTGCCAGCAGCCTGGGACCTCATAGCAATCAGCCCCAGCATTTT.

This clonotype was observed a single time. The chain recombines TRBV3-1 with TRBJ2-6; D unresolved. Germline V CDR1 and CDR2: LGHDT, YNNKEL (reference sequence). V was clipped by 7 bases and J by 0 bases, with 7 bases between them. The CDR3 totals 14 residues. DNA for the CDR3: TGTGCCAGCACCGAACGCTCTGGGGCCAACGTCCTGACTTTC. Protein sequence: CASTERSGANVLTF.

The chain uses TRBV20-1 and TRBJ1-1, with TRBD1 matching 9 bases. Germline assignment: CDR1 DFQATT and CDR2 SNEGSKA (reference sequence). Germline trimming cut 3 bases from V and 10 bases from J; bases unmatched to any gene: 3. The CDR3 runs to 11 residues. CDR3 residues: CSASSTGGAFF. CDR3 in DNA: TGCAGTGCTAGCTCGACAGGGGGAGCTTTCTTT.

The V and J genes are TRBV30 and TRBJ2-7; possibly TRBD1 for D (6 bases). Germline CDR1 reads GTSNPN; CDR2 reads SVGIG (reference sequence). This CDR3 is built from 13 residues. V was shortened by 2 bases and J by 6 bases, with 14 bases between the two germline ends. The CDR3 DNA follows: TGTGCCTGGAGTAGGGCAGGGGAATCCGAGCAGTACTTC. As protein: CAWSRAGESEQYF. Full variable domain (missing parts from reference TRBV30 and TRBJ2-7): SQTIHQWPATLVQPVGSPLSLECTVEGTSNPNLYWYRQAAGRGLQLLFYSVGIGQISSEVPQNLSASRPQDRQFILSSKKLLLSDSGFYLCAWSRAGESEQYFGPGTRLTVT.

The chain has TRBV5-1 and TRBJ2-6, with D hard to call. This CDR3 comprises 15 residues. Per the germline V gene, CDR1 is SGHRS and CDR2 is YFSETQ. Trimming took 1 base from V and 4 from J, leaving 9 bases between them. Here the CDR3 DNA reads TGCGCCAGCAGCTTGACCCTATCCGGGGCCAACGTCCTGACTTTC. Translating it yields CASSLTLSGANVLTF.

This clonotype was recorded only once. This chain uses TRBV20-1 with TRBJ2-7; 7 positions match TRBD2. The germline V gene has CDR1 DFQATT and CDR2 SNEGSKA (reference sequence). This CDR3 comprises 13 residues. J lost 6 bases, V lost 1 base, and 6 bases had no gene match. CDR3 amino acids: CSARAARGFEQYF. The CDR3 nucleotides read TGCAGTGCTAGAGCCGCGCGGGGGTTCGAGCAGTACTTC.